The 24 T cell receptor beta chains in this list originate from one sample, sequenced in a study of cytomegalovirus exposure and HLA in healthy donors. Researchers ran the PCR with 60 Vbeta and 13 Jbeta primers. The method was immunoSEQ multiplex PCR; TCRdb's version includes in-frame clones alone and lacks a portion of them. The table shows 100,000 to 150,000 clones, with 80% to 90% occurring only once. Sequenced: PBMCs. Every receptor here comes from a woman under 30 in good health and CMV-seropositive.

The chain uses TRBV5-6 and TRBJ2-7; D may be TRBD1 (6 bases). With 4 bases removed from V and 0 bases from J, the gap between germline ends came to 14 bases. CDR1 is SGHDT and CDR2 is YYEEEE in the germline V gene. There are 15 residues in the CDR3. The chain's CDR3 is CASSPDRPSSYEQYF. CDR3 sequence (DNA): TGTGCCAGCAGCCCCGACAGGCCAAGCTCCTACGAGCAGTACTTC.

J is TRBJ2-3 and V is TRBV14, with TRBD1 as a possible D gene (5 bases). Deletions cut 3 bases from V and 3 bases from J, with 13 bases between. Germline values: CDR1 SGHDN, CDR2 FVKESK. The CDR3 covers 15 residues. CDR3 coding DNA: TGTGCCAGCAGCCATGGCGACAGAGAAACAGATACGCAGTATTTT. As protein: CASSHGDRETDTQYF.

This rearrangement joins TRBV11-2 to TRBJ1-1; 7 nucleotides match TRBD1. J lost 1 base, V lost 3 bases, and 11 bases had no gene match. The germline CDR1 and CDR2 sequences are SGHAT and FQNNGV. This CDR3 has 17 amino acids. CDR3 bases: TGTGCCAGCAGCTTGCGATTCGGGACAGCTGAGAACACTGAAGCTTTCTTT. As protein: CASSLRFGTAENTEAFF.

The genes are TRBV19 and TRBJ2-2; 8 bases align to TRBD1. The J segment lost 2 bases and the V segment lost 10 bases, leaving 6 bases of the junction unmatched. Germline CDR1 is LNHDA and CDR2 is SQIVND (reference sequence). The CDR3 sequence is 14 residues long. DNA of the CDR3: TGTGCCACCGACGACAGGGGAAACACCGGGGAGCTGTTTTTT. This codes for CATDDRGNTGELFF.

The chain uses TRBV5-4 and TRBJ2-7, with D perhaps TRBD1 (8 bases). The CDR3 is 17 residues long. Germline V gene lookup returns CDR1 SGHNT and CDR2 YYREEE (reference sequence). V was trimmed by 0 bases and J by 0 bases, leaving 16 bases between them. The CDR3 DNA reads as TGTGCCAGCAGCTTGGGACAGGGGAGGGCCAGCTCCTACGAGCAGTACTTC. Its translation: CASSLGQGRASSYEQYF.

This clone was recorded only once. DNA for the CDR3: TGTGCCAGCAGCCCGACGGGGAATGAGCAGTTCTTC. This codes for CASSPTGNEQFF. The chain carries TRBV7-3 and TRBJ2-1; a weak D match, TRBD2 (5 bases). The length of the CDR3 is 12 residues. Deletions cut 5 bases from V and 7 bases from J, with 9 bases between. Germline CDR1 and CDR2: SGHTA and FQGTGA.

This sequence joins TRBV18 and TRBJ1-1; TRBD1 agrees at 8 bases. This CDR3 is built from 16 residues. Trimming removed 2 bases from V and 1 base from J; junction bases left unmatched: 6. Germline-derived CDR1 and CDR2 are KGHSH and LQKENI. CDR3 region: CASSPTYRGANTEAFF. CDR3 sequence (DNA): TGTGCCAGCTCACCAACTTACAGGGGGGCGAACACTGAAGCTTTCTTT.

J is TRBJ2-5 and V is TRBV7-9, with TRBD1 as a possible D gene (5 bases). CDR1 and CDR2 (germline): SEHNR, FQNEAQ (reference sequence). The CDR3 is 13 amino acids. Between the trimmed V and J ends, which lost 5 bases and 7 bases, there was a span of 14 bases. CDR3 in DNA: TGTGCCAGCAGCGGGGCCCAAGCAGGGACCCAGTACTTC. This encodes CASSGAQAGTQYF.

This sequence joins TRBV25-1 and TRBJ1-1, with D perhaps TRBD1 (6 bases). Germline assignment: CDR1 MGHDK and CDR2 SYGVNS. V lost 6 bases and J 1 base, leaving 9 bases between the germline ends. The CDR3 spans 13 residues. CDR3: CASSGGQNTEAFF. In DNA, the CDR3 is TGTGCCAGCAGCGGGGGGCAGAACACTGAAGCTTTCTTT.

V gene TRBV19 combines with J gene TRBJ1-2; D unclear. Trimming stripped 2 bases from V and 7 bases from J, with 11 bases between. Germline CDR1 reads LNHDA; CDR2 reads SQIVND (reference sequence). The CDR3 length is 13 residues. The CDR3 here is CASSIPQDSGYTF. The DNA of the CDR3 is TGTGCCAGTAGTATACCCCAGGATAGTGGCTACACCTTC.

The V gene is TRBV30, the J gene TRBJ2-4; TRBD2 matches at 10 bases. V trimming: 5 bases; J trimming: 4 bases; junction bases outside the gene matches: 5. Germline V lookup: CDR1 GTSNPN, CDR2 SVGIG (reference sequence). The CDR3 is 14 residues long. DNA of the CDR3: TGTGCCTGGGGGGCTAGCGGGGGTAAAAACATTCAGTACTTC. Residues: CAWGASGGKNIQYF.

This clone has just one count. The chain has TRBV9 and TRBJ2-6; 12 bases match TRBD1. V gave up 3 bases and J gave up 4 bases; unmatched junction bases: 20. The germline gives CDR1 SGDLS, CDR2 YYNGEE. The CDR3 loop spans 22 amino acids. CDR3 nucleotide sequence: TGTGCCAGCAGCGGACAAAAGGGACAGGGGGCAGCCTCTGCTCTGGGGGCCAACGTCCTGACTTTC. It specifies CASSGQKGQGAASALGANVLTF.

The chain has TRBV7-6 and TRBJ2-7, with 11 positions matching TRBD2. The CDR3 consists of 13 residues. The V gene's germline CDR1 is SGHVS and CDR2 FNYEAQ. The CDR3: CASGLADSYEQYF. CDR3 DNA: TGTGCTTCGGGACTAGCGGACTCCTACGAGCAGTACTTC.

A few counts support this clone. The rearrangement joins TRBV19 to TRBJ2-3, with D tentatively TRBD2 (5 bases). CDR1 and CDR2 from the germline V gene are LNHDA and SQIVND (reference sequence). V was clipped by 5 bases and J by 5 bases, with 17 bases between them. This CDR3 spans 15 amino acids. The CDR3 DNA is TGTGCCAGTAGTTCAGGAGGAACCCGCGGAGATACGCAGTATTTT. This codes for CASSSGGTRGDTQYF.

This clone was detected once. V gene TRBV5-6 combines with J gene TRBJ2-5; D unresolved. Germline loops: CDR1 SGHDT, CDR2 YYEEEE. The CDR3 is 14 amino acids. Trimming left V 7 bases short and J 5 bases short, with 18 bases between. The CDR3 is CASQLSGWRETQYF. In nucleotides, the CDR3 is TGTGCCAGCCAGCTATCCGGCTGGCGGGAGACCCAGTACTTC.

The gene calls are TRBV5-6 and TRBJ1-1; no reliable D call. The CDR3 totals 14 residues. V gave up 3 bases and J gave up 5 bases, with 14 bases separating them. From germline, CDR1 is SGHDT and CDR2 YYEEEE. The CDR3 DNA is TGTGCCAGCAGCTCCCTTCGAGGCTTGACTGAAGCTTTCTTT. Residues: CASSSLRGLTEAFF.

V usage is TRBV6-1 and J usage is TRBJ1-5; D remains ambiguous. The CDR3 totals 13 residues. V was cut by 8 bases and J by 7 bases, with 15 bases left in between. Germline CDR1 MNHNS, CDR2 SASEGT. The CDR3 coding sequence is TGTGCCAGCTCAACGGCCCCGCGGCAGCCCCAGCATTTT. Translated, it gives CASSTAPRQPQHF.

The chain joins TRBV7-3 to TRBJ2-1; TRBD2 aligns across 9 bases. The CDR3 covers 15 residues. The germline gives CDR1 SGHTA, CDR2 FQGTGA. The V and J ends lost 5 bases and 4 bases, in that order; junction bases with no gene match: 6. CDR3: CASSRAGGPYNEQFF. CDR3 sequence (DNA): TGTGCCAGCAGCCGTGCGGGGGGGCCGTACAATGAGCAGTTCTTC.

The chain carries TRBV4-1 and TRBJ2-3; no reliable D call. Germline CDR1 reads MGHRA; CDR2 reads YSYEKL. The CDR3 totals 17 residues. Trimming took 0 bases from V and 0 from J, leaving 13 bases between them. The CDR3 DNA follows: TGCGCCAGCAGCCAAGATCTGGCTAGTTCTAGCACAGATACGCAGTATTTT. Its translation: CASSQDLASSSTDTQYF.

The chain employs TRBV6-5 and TRBJ2-5; TRBD2 aligns across 11 bases. Germline CDR1 and CDR2: MNHEY and SVGAGI. Unmatched junction bases numbered 7, after V lost 5 bases and J lost 5 bases. CDR3 length: 15 residues. The CDR3 bases are TGTGCCAGCAGTGGTAGCGGGGGGGCCGATGAGACCCAGTACTTC. It codes for CASSGSGGADETQYF.

The chain has TRBV25-1 and TRBJ2-7; perhaps TRBD1 as D (7 bases). The CDR3 is made up of 15 amino acids. The germline V gene encodes CDR1 MGHDK and CDR2 SYGVNS. V lost 4 bases and J lost 1, with 14 bases in between. The CDR3 here is CASSGRGATSYEQYF. Written as DNA, the CDR3 is TGTGCCAGCAGTGGCAGGGGGGCTACTTCCTACGAGCAGTACTTC.

The chain recombines TRBV2 with TRBJ1-3, with D possibly matching TRBD1 (5 bases). The CDR3 totals 14 residues. Germline assignment: CDR1 SNHLY and CDR2 FYNNEI. V was pared by 6 bases and J by 3 bases, with 12 bases between. The CDR3 DNA reads as TGTGCCAGCAGGGCGGCGGGGGGTGGAAACACCATATATTTT. This sequence encodes CASRAAGGGNTIYF.

This clone came up a few times. The rearrangement uses TRBV19 and TRBJ1-1, with a tentative D call TRBD1 (6 bases). Germline values: CDR1 LNHDA, CDR2 SQIVND (reference sequence). The CDR3 spans 15 residues. Trimming stripped 7 bases from V and 0 bases from J, with 15 bases between. CDR3 coding DNA: TGTGCCAGTACCTACGACGGGGGGCTGAACACTGAAGCTTTCTTT. Amino acids: CASTYDGGLNTEAFF.

V and J are TRBV13 and TRBJ2-2; no clear D gene. With 4 bases removed from V and 5 bases from J, the gap between germline ends came to 11 bases. CDR3 length: 14 residues. Germline CDR1 and CDR2: PRHDT and FYEKMQ (reference sequence). CDR3 amino acids: CASSSTPGTGELFF. The CDR3, as DNA: TGTGCCAGCAGCTCAACCCCCGGGACCGGGGAGCTGTTTTTT.